What follows are 32 T cell receptor beta chains derived from one specimen sequenced in a study of response to subunit inactivated influenza vaccine. One entry per CDR3 protein, called by TCRdb with MiXCR from the RT-PCR reads. The sample lists 300,000 to 350,000 distinct CDR3 sequences; around 20% were seen once. The sample was PBMCs from blood, taken about 20 months after vaccination. Receptor source: a man aged 50-75 years who received an inactivated influenza vaccine.

In its sample, this clonotype was seen a few times. The chain joins TRBV10-3 to TRBJ2-5; D gene unclear. Germline-derived CDR1 and CDR2 are ENHRY and SYGVKD. This CDR3 has 13 amino acids. V lost 4 bases to trimming and J lost 1 base, with 7 bases between them. CDR3 sequence reads: CAISGNFQETQYF. DNA for the CDR3: TGTGCCATCAGTGGTAACTTCCAAGAGACCCAGTACTTC.

This sequence joins TRBV5-4 and TRBJ2-3; D is ambiguous. CDR1 SGHNT and CDR2 YYREEE come from the germline V gene (reference sequence). This CDR3 contains 12 residues. The germline V and J ends were trimmed by 2 bases and 4 bases, with 5 bases remaining between them. CDR3 sequence reads: CASSLDADTQYF. The DNA of the CDR3 is TGTGCCAGCAGCTTAGATGCAGATACGCAGTATTTT.

The chain is built from TRBV27 and TRBJ2-7, with 9 bases identical to TRBD2. The V gene end was trimmed by 2 bases and the J gene end by 6 bases; junction bases not matched to a gene: 2. The CDR3 totals 13 residues. Germline assignment: CDR1 MNHEY and CDR2 SMNVEV (reference sequence). CDR3 protein: CASSLSGRSEQYF. As DNA, the CDR3 is TGTGCCAGCAGTTTAAGCGGGAGGTCCGAGCAGTACTTC.

This sequence joins TRBV9 and TRBJ2-5, with D maybe TRBD2 (6 bases). The V end lost 0 bases, the J end lost 2 bases, and 8 bases lay between the germline ends. The CDR3 is 14 residues long. Germline V gene sequence: CDR1 SGDLS, CDR2 YYNGEE. Here the CDR3 DNA reads TGTGCCAGCAGCGTAGATGCGGGACAAGAGACCCAGTACTTC. Its translation is CASSVDAGQETQYF.

In this sample, this clonotype turned up a few times. This chain uses TRBV24-1 with TRBJ1-2, with D hard to call. The ends were cut back, 4 bases at V and 8 bases at J, with 13 bases in the middle. The CDR3 contains 13 residues. Germline V gene data show CDR1 as KGHDR and CDR2 as SFDVKD. The CDR3 spells CATSDNRGSGYTF. The CDR3 coding sequence is TGTGCCACCAGTGACAACAGAGGTTCGGGCTACACCTTC.

This clonotype was observed many times. V gene TRBV29-1 combines with J gene TRBJ1-5; no reliable D call. Germline V lookup: CDR1 SQVTM, CDR2 ANQGSEA. Trimming stripped 4 bases from V and 4 bases from J, with 8 bases between. The length of the CDR3 is 12 residues. The CDR3 loop is CSVGGANQPQHF. Written as DNA, the CDR3 is TGCAGCGTTGGAGGAGCAAATCAGCCCCAGCATTTT.

This clonotype occurred a few times. The J gene is TRBJ2-1, the V gene TRBV5-4, with 8 bases aligning to TRBD2. The germline CDR1 and CDR2 sequences are SGHNT and YYREEE (reference sequence). The CDR3 length is 15 residues. V was pared by 0 bases and J by 5 bases, with 4 bases of the junction left unmatched. CDR3: CASSLAGLADNEQFF. CDR3 nucleotide sequence: TGTGCCAGCAGCTTGGCAGGACTAGCAGACAATGAGCAGTTCTTC.

CDR3 amino acids: CASSQVWPAPYEQYF. The CDR3 DNA reads TGCGCCAGCAGCCAAGTTTGGCCAGCACCCTACGAGCAGTACTTC. The V call is TRBV4-3, the J call TRBJ2-7; D is unresolved. The CDR3 has 15 amino acids. Germline values: CDR1 LGHNA, CDR2 YSLEER. Trimming stripped 1 base from V and 2 bases from J, with 12 bases between.

This clonotype was counted a few times. DNA for the CDR3: TGTGCCAGCAGTTTCCCCGGGACAGGGAAATATGGCTACACCTTC. It specifies CASSFPGTGKYGYTF. The chain is built from TRBV6-2 or TRBV6-3 and TRBJ1-2, with 9 bases matching TRBD1. Trimming at V came to 4 bases and at J to 5 bases, leaving 8 bases not matched to a gene. CDR3 size: 15 residues. The germline V gene has CDR1 MNHEY and CDR2 SVGEGT.

This chain uses TRBV25-1 with TRBJ1-6; no clear D. V was pared by 5 bases and J by 10 bases, with 15 bases between. Germline-derived CDR1 and CDR2 are MGHDK and SYGVNS. This CDR3 is built from 14 residues. CDR3 sequence: CASSTGSEASPLHF. The CDR3 DNA reads as TGTGCCAGCAGTACCGGGTCTGAGGCATCACCCCTCCACTTT.

The chain employs TRBV2 and TRBJ1-6; 9 positions agree with TRBD1. Germline trimming cut 6 bases from V and 8 bases from J; bases unmatched to any gene: 17. This CDR3 spans 18 amino acids. CDR1 is SNHLY, CDR2 FYNNEI, per germline. CDR3 nucleotide sequence: TGTGCCAGCAGCAAGAATACTCCACCGGGACAGGGTCATTCACCCCTCCACTTT. Amino acid sequence: CASSKNTPPGQGHSPLHF.

This clonotype was seen more than once but under ten times. The V gene is TRBV12-3 or TRBV12-4, the J gene TRBJ2-2, with D tentatively TRBD1 (6 bases). This CDR3 contains 17 residues. Trimming shortened V by 6 bases and J by 6 bases, and 23 bases separated the two germline ends. CDR3 residues: CASSPRGATGPAGELFF. For the CDR3, the DNA is TGTGCCAGCAGCCCACGGGGAGCGACAGGTCCGGCCGGGGAGCTGTTTTTT.

The chain uses TRBV20-1 and TRBJ1-1; D gene uncertain. V lost 5 bases to trimming and J lost 4 bases, with 17 bases between them. The CDR3 has 14 residues. Looked up from germline, CDR1 is DFQATT and CDR2 is SNEGSKA (reference sequence). The CDR3 loop is CSALFGGRTTEAFF. In DNA form, the CDR3 reads TGCAGTGCTCTATTTGGCGGAAGGACCACTGAAGCTTTCTTT.

The table lists this clonotype with a few counts. The chain links TRBV6-5 to TRBJ1-3; the D is unclear. Germline lookup yields CDR1 MNHEY and CDR2 SVGAGI. The length of the CDR3 is 15 residues. With 4 bases removed from V and 0 bases from J, the gap between germline ends came to 10 bases. This CDR3 reads CASSLDGRSGNTIYF. Here the CDR3 DNA reads TGTGCCAGCAGTTTGGACGGACGCTCTGGAAACACCATATATTTT.

About this clonotype: A read error may explain this, as a much larger clone is one base away. This sequence joins TRBV2 and TRBJ1-2; D is uncertain. V was cut by 3 bases and J by 6 bases, with 5 bases left in between. Germline assignment: CDR1 SNHLY and CDR2 FYNNEI. The CDR3 has 11 amino acids. CDR3 sequence: CASSDGDGYTF. CDR3 sequence (DNA): TGTGCCAGCAGTGACGGGGATGGCTACACCTTC.

The rearrangement uses TRBV4-3 and TRBJ2-7; either TRBD1 or TRBD2 may supply D (6 bases each). Germline V gene data show CDR1 as LGHNA and CDR2 as YSLEER. V lost 2 bases and J lost 3, with 11 bases in between. The CDR3 is made up of 14 amino acids. As DNA, the CDR3 is TGCGCCAGCAGCCAATCGGGGGCAGGCTACGAGCAGTACTTC. As protein: CASSQSGAGYEQYF.

The sample holds a few counts of this clonotype. The V and J genes are TRBV24-1 and TRBJ2-2; the match to TRBD1 covers 10 bases. Losses at the gene ends were 4 bases for V and 6 bases for J; bases not matched to a gene: 4. The CDR3 spans 15 residues. Germline CDR1 and CDR2: KGHDR and SFDVKD. CDR3 sequence reads: CATSDPGTGAGELFF. Here the CDR3 DNA reads TGTGCCACCAGTGACCCGGGGACAGGGGCCGGGGAGCTGTTTTTT.

The rearrangement uses TRBV12-2 and TRBJ1-5; the table's D gene call, TRBD1, was not cross checked with the DNA. TRBV12-2 is marked as a pseudogene. The CDR3 sequence is 13 residues long. The CDR3 nucleotides read TGTGCAAGTCGCTCCGACCAGGGTCAGCCCCAGCATTTT. Its translation is CASRSDQGQPQHF.

This clonotype was observed a handful of times. This sequence joins TRBV5-1 and TRBJ1-1, with D perhaps matching TRBD1 (5 bases). This CDR3 is built from 12 residues. Germline-derived CDR1 and CDR2 are SGHRS and YFSETQ. Between the trimmed V and J ends, which lost 4 bases and 6 bases, there was a span of 10 bases. CDR3 region: CASSDGGAEAFF. CDR3 nucleotides: TGCGCCAGCAGCGACGGGGGGGCTGAAGCTTTCTTT.

The chain carries TRBV9 and TRBJ2-3, with 9 bases matching TRBD2. The CDR3 contains 15 residues. V lost 6 bases to trimming and J lost 6 bases; unmatched junction nucleotides: 11. Germline V gives CDR1 SGDLS, CDR2 YYNGEE. CDR3: CASNPGLALEDTQYF. The CDR3 DNA reads as TGTGCCAGCAATCCGGGACTAGCCTTAGAGGATACGCAGTATTTT.

This clonotype was detected only once. The CDR3: CSARGTSGDRSGANVLTF. The CDR3 coding sequence is TGCAGTGCTAGGGGGACTAGCGGGGACCGCTCTGGGGCCAACGTCCTGACTTTC. This chain uses TRBV20-1 with TRBJ2-6; 13 positions match TRBD2. Germline trimming cut 3 bases from V and 0 bases from J; bases unmatched to any gene: 5. Germline V gives CDR1 DFQATT, CDR2 SNEGSKA (reference sequence). This CDR3 contains 18 residues.

The rearrangement uses TRBV29-1 and TRBJ1-5; tentative D call: TRBD1 (5 bases). Germline V gene sequence: CDR1 SQVTM, CDR2 ANQGSEA. V lost 8 bases and J lost 7, with 15 bases in between. CDR3 size: 12 residues. This CDR3 reads CSTGTPGQPQHF. The CDR3 DNA sequence: TGCAGCACCGGGACGCCAGGCCAGCCCCAGCATTTT. Full variable domain (rest looked up from reference TRBV29-1 and TRBJ1-5): SAVISQKPSRDICQRGTSLTIQCQVDSQVTMMFWYRQQPGQSLTLIATANQGSEATYESGFVIDKFPISRPNLTFSTLTVSNMSPEDSSIYLCSTGTPGQPQHFGDGTRLSIL.

This clonotype was seen only a few times. The chain links TRBV24-1 to TRBJ2-2; D uncertain. CDR3 length: 14 amino acids. Germline values: CDR1 KGHDR, CDR2 SFDVKD. Trimming left V 5 bases short and J 2 bases short, with 8 bases between. The CDR3: CATSVVGNTGELFF. The CDR3 DNA reads as TGTGCCACCAGTGTAGTGGGAAACACCGGGGAGCTGTTTTTT.

CDR3 nucleotides: TGTGCCAGCAGTGACGCCACCGGCCCCTACGAGCAGTACTTC. It is translated as CASSDATGPYEQYF. This chain joins TRBV6-1 and TRBJ2-7; D gene unclear. Germline lookup yields CDR1 MNHNS and CDR2 SASEGT. The CDR3 sequence is 14 residues long. V dropped 3 bases and J dropped 2 bases, with 11 bases sitting between them.

Only a few counts were recorded for this clonotype. The V call is TRBV20-1, the J call TRBJ1-1, with D possibly matching TRBD1 (6 bases). Germline-derived CDR1 and CDR2 are DFQATT and SNEGSKA (reference sequence). V lost 0 bases to trimming and J lost 9 bases, with 17 bases between them. The CDR3 totals 14 residues. In DNA, the CDR3 is TGCAGTGCTAGAGATACCTCCAGGGGACCAAAAGCTTTCTTT. Its translation: CSARDTSRGPKAFF.

This clonotype was recorded once. The gene calls are TRBV5-1 and TRBJ2-5; D call uncertain. Germline values: CDR1 SGHRS, CDR2 YFSETQ. This CDR3 is 12 amino acids long. The V end was cut by 7 bases, the J end by 5 bases, with 12 bases between. As DNA, the CDR3 is TGCGCCAGCTCCAAAGTGAGGGAGACCCAGTACTTC. Residues: CASSKVRETQYF.

The sample holds many counts of this clonotype. This CDR3 fails to terminate in the conserved phenylalanine or tryptophan, so it likely reflects a read error. The DNA is left out, because the CDR3 cannot be placed on it with certainty; the CDR3 is given as TCRdb lists it. The chain joins TRBV28 to TRBJ1-2. Germline V CDR1 and CDR2: MDHEN, SYDVKM. The CDR3 has 10 residues if both end residues are counted. The CDR3: CASSGNWMVV.

The chain carries TRBV28 and TRBJ1-4; D is possibly TRBD1 (5 bases). V was clipped by 8 bases and J by 7 bases, with 17 bases between them. There are 14 residues in the CDR3. CDR1 and CDR2 from the germline V gene are MDHEN and SYDVKM. CDR3: CASESGEITEKLFF. Here the CDR3 DNA reads TGTGCCAGCGAATCGGGGGAAATCACTGAAAAACTGTTTTTT.

V gene TRBV5-1 combines with J gene TRBJ2-7; the D gene is possibly TRBD1 (6 bases). Germline-derived CDR1 and CDR2 are SGHRS and YFSETQ. The CDR3 contains 13 residues. The V and J ends lost 4 bases and 3 bases respectively, with 11 bases between them. This CDR3 is CASSHTQGYEQYF. In DNA, the CDR3 is TGCGCCAGCAGCCACACACAGGGCTACGAGCAGTACTTC.

This clonotype was picked up a small number of times. This chain links TRBV4-1 with TRBJ1-1; tentative D call: TRBD1 (5 bases). CDR3 size: 15 residues. Trimming left V 3 bases short and J 3 bases short, with 14 bases between. Per the germline V gene, CDR1 is MGHRA and CDR2 is YSYEKL. CDR3 loop: CASSHGRGLDTEAFF. DNA for the CDR3: TGCGCCAGCAGCCACGGGCGGGGACTAGACACTGAAGCTTTCTTT.

This sequence joins TRBV5-1 and TRBJ2-3; 9 nucleotides agree with TRBD1. Trimming at V came to 8 bases and at J to 5 bases, leaving 6 bases not matched to a gene. From germline, CDR1 is SGHRS and CDR2 YFSETQ. The CDR3 is made up of 13 amino acids. The CDR3 sequence: CASTGGWGDTQYF. CDR3 bases: TGCGCCAGTACAGGGGGCTGGGGAGATACGCAGTATTTT.

V gene TRBV28 combines with J gene TRBJ1-6, with a tentative D call TRBD1 (5 bases). The CDR3 contains 14 residues. V shed 6 bases and J shed 6 bases, with 12 bases lying between them. Germline CDR1 and CDR2: MDHEN and SYDVKM. CDR3 protein: CASSSDIFNSPLHF. DNA of the CDR3: TGTGCCAGCAGCTCGGACATATTTAATTCACCCCTCCACTTT.